Below, 15 T cell receptor beta chains from the same sample are listed, as sequenced in a study of CD8+CD57+ T cells in acquired aplastic anemia. For CDR3 and TCR beta VDJ profiling, genomic DNA was the template used. Using its own MiXCR run on the reads, TCRdb lists one record per CDR3 protein. This table has hundreds of thousands of distinct CDR3 sequences, about 70% appearing once. The specimen was sorted CD4+, CD8+, or CD8+CD57+ T cells (not recorded which) from PBMCs. All receptors derive from a human donor in good health, serving as a control.

This clonotype has only one observation. A read error may account for a junction end that differs from germline. CDR3 amino acids: CASSFGYAYQTQHF. In DNA, the CDR3 is TGCGCCAGCAGCTTTGGATACGCTTATCAGACCCAGCATTTT. This chain connects TRBV9 to TRBJ1-5; D is unresolved. The CDR3 extends over 14 amino acids. Per the germline V gene, CDR1 is SGDLS and CDR2 is YYNGEE.

As regards this clonotype: One end of the junction does not line up with germline, which may come from a read error. The rearrangement uses TRBV19 and TRBJ2-5; D possibly corresponds to TRBD2 (5 bases). Germline values: CDR1 LNHDA, CDR2 SQIVND (reference sequence). The CDR3 is 8 residues long. The DNA of the CDR3 is TGTGCCAGTAGCCCCACGGGGTTC. Protein: CASSPTGF.

This clonotype appeared many times. For the CDR3, the DNA is TGTGCCATCAGTGAGCGGGACAGGGATAATTCACCCCTCCACTTT. It specifies CAISERDRDNSPLHF. The gene calls are TRBV10-3 and TRBJ1-6, with 9 bases matching TRBD1. The CDR3 is 15 amino acids. The germline V gene has CDR1 ENHRY and CDR2 SYGVKD. V trimming: 2 bases; J trimming: 5 bases; junction bases outside the gene matches: 1.

The V gene is TRBV2, the J gene TRBJ1-5, with D hard to call. Germline CDR1 and CDR2: SNHLY and FYNNEI. Trimming shortened V by 2 bases and J by 7 bases, and 12 bases separated the two germline ends. The CDR3 is made up of 14 amino acids. The CDR3 DNA reads TGTGCCAGCAGTGAAATAGCGGATATCCAGCCCCAGCATTTT. Its translation is CASSEIADIQPQHF.

Points on this clonotype: One end of the junction is discordant with germline, which a read error may explain. The rearrangement joins TRBV10-3 to TRBJ2-3, with D possibly being TRBD1 (6 bases). In germline, CDR1 is ENHRY, CDR2 SYGVKD. CDR3 length: 15 amino acids. DNA of the CDR3: TGTGCCAGCAGTGTAACAGGGCCGGTGGACACTGAACCTTTCTTT. Residues: CASSVTGPVDTEPFF.

For this clonotype: This is likely a read error, given that the CDR3 carries no conserved phenylalanine or tryptophan at its end. No DNA is shown, since the ends of the CDR3 on it are uncertain; the CDR3 is the one TCRdb lists. This chain's CDR3 is CASSFQGGDQPQH. The V and J genes are TRBV7-2 and TRBJ1-2. The CDR3 totals 13 residues, both ends included. Per germline, CDR1 SGHTA and CDR2 FQGNSA.

In regard to this clonotype: The junction does not match germline at one end; this may be a read error. V and J are TRBV7-9 and TRBJ2-1; D is unresolved. The V gene's germline CDR1 is SEHNR and CDR2 FQNEAQ (reference sequence). The CDR3 consists of 14 residues. The CDR3 DNA is TGTGCCAGCGGCTTGACCCTCGACTACAATGAGCAGTTCTTC. Its translation is CASGLTLDYNEQFF. The whole variable domain, remainder taken from reference TRBV7-9 and TRBJ2-1, is DTGVSQNPRHKITKRGQNVTFRCDPISEHNRLYWYRQTLGQGPEFLTYFQNEAQLEKSRLLSDRFSAERPKGSFSTLEIQRTEQGDSAMYLCASGLTLDYNEQFFGPGTRLTVL.

V and J are TRBV7-2 and TRBJ1-5; D not resolved. CDR3 size: 14 residues. Between the trimmed V and J ends, which lost 6 bases and 1 base, there was a span of 10 bases. The germline V gene has CDR1 SGHTA and CDR2 FQGNSA. The CDR3 reads CASRSPASNQPQHF. As DNA, the CDR3 is TGTGCCAGCAGGAGTCCAGCGAGCAATCAGCCCCAGCATTTT. The variable domain in full, completed from reference TRBV7-2 and TRBJ1-5, reads GAGVSQSPSNKVTEKGKDVELRCDPISGHTALYWYRQSLGQGLEFLIYFQGNSAPDKSGLPSDRFSAERTGGSVSTLTIQRTQQEDSAVYLCASRSPASNQPQHFGDGTRLSIL.

This clonotype was counted at least ten times. The rearrangement uses TRBV6-2 or TRBV6-3 and TRBJ2-2; maybe TRBD2 (5 bases). Trimming removed 5 bases at V and 3 bases at J, with 10 bases between. In germline, CDR1 is MNHEY, CDR2 SVGEGT. The CDR3 contains 14 residues. In DNA form, the CDR3 reads TGTGCCAGCAGTCGGACTTATGACACCGGGGAGCTGTTTTTT. Translation: CASSRTYDTGELFF.

Comment on this clonotype: Relative to the germline gene, one junction end is altered; a read error may explain this. The chain carries TRBV24-1 and TRBJ1-6; D call uncertain. Germline values: CDR1 KGHDR, CDR2 SFDVKD. There are 14 residues in the CDR3. Here the CDR3 DNA reads TGTGCCACCAGTGACCGTAGGACGGATTCAGCCTTCACCTTC. Amino acid sequence: CATSDRRTDSAFTF.

The chain has TRBV6-2 or TRBV6-3 and TRBJ2-5; 7 positions agree with TRBD2. The germline CDR1 and CDR2 sequences are MNHEY and SVGEGT. The CDR3 consists of 19 residues. V was clipped by 5 bases and J by 0 bases; unmatched bases: 18. The CDR3 region is CASSPHRLGGRGYQETQYF. The CDR3 coding sequence is TGTGCCAGCAGTCCCCACCGTCTCGGGGGGAGGGGATACCAAGAGACCCAGTACTTC.

This clonotype was counted at least ten times. The chain links TRBV20-1 to TRBJ2-5, with D possibly being TRBD1 (5 bases). CDR3 length: 15 residues. Trimming removed 0 bases at V and 0 bases at J, with 11 bases between. Germline CDR1 is DFQATT and CDR2 is SNEGSKA (reference sequence). CDR3 sequence (DNA): TGCAGTGCTAGAGATTCCGGCAGGGACCAAGAGACCCAGTACTTC. Translation: CSARDSGRDQETQYF.

This sequence joins TRBV7-9 and TRBJ1-1, with D perhaps TRBD1 (5 bases). The CDR3 consists of 12 residues. Germline V gene data show CDR1 as SEHNR and CDR2 as FQNEAQ (reference sequence). V was pared by 8 bases and J by 14 bases, with 21 bases between. The CDR3 loop is CASYQRGNGQFF. CDR3 sequence (DNA): TGTGCCAGCTACCAGCGGGGGAATGGGCAGTTCTTT.

This chain joins TRBV12-3 or TRBV12-4 and TRBJ2-7; D may be TRBD1 (5 bases). The CDR3 is 11 residues long. CDR3 residues: CASSGHYEEYV. CDR3 nucleotide sequence: TGTGCCAGCAGTGGACATTACGAGGAGTACGTC.

The gene calls are TRBV20-1 and TRBJ2-3; D gene unclear. Looked up from germline, CDR1 is DFQATT and CDR2 is SNEGSKA (reference sequence). V lost 2 bases, J lost 6 bases, and 15 bases lay in between. CDR3 length: 14 residues. Here the CDR3 reads CSARIAHRLDTQYF. The CDR3 region has the DNA TGCAGTGCTAGAATAGCACACCGCCTGGATACGCAGTATTTT.